This TCR beta chain originates from a study of T cell responses to AZD1222 COVID-19 vaccine. As for the study in general: Second-dose schedules of about 4 or about 12 weeks were combined.

With respect to this clone: Its antigen is unknown.

The method was immunoSEQ multiplex PCR; TCRdb's version includes in-frame clones alone and lacks a portion of them. Seen here are about 170,000 clones, approximately 91% observed once, and the top ten hold 1.5% to 2%. Deletions cut 3 bases from V and 7 bases from J, with 19 bases between. The CDR3 spans 16 residues. The germline CDR1 and CDR2 sequences are MNHNS and SASEGT. Overall study findings and caveats: Two AZD1222 doses significantly raised spike-specific TCR breadth and depth over controls. The study reported that nearly half of spike-specific TCRs target unmutated variant regions. White British people made up most donors, females outnumbered males, and clonal diversity was possibly underestimated.

The chain links TRBV6-1 to TRBJ1-5, with D possibly TRBD1 on 5 matching bases. The TCR originated in an adult in good health. Source: peripheral blood, taken on day 0 of AZD1222 vaccination. This CDR3 is CASSDGAVGLGQPQHF. CDR3 nucleotide sequence: TGTGCCAGCAGTGATGGGGCGGTTGGATTGGGGCAGCCCCAGCATTTT.